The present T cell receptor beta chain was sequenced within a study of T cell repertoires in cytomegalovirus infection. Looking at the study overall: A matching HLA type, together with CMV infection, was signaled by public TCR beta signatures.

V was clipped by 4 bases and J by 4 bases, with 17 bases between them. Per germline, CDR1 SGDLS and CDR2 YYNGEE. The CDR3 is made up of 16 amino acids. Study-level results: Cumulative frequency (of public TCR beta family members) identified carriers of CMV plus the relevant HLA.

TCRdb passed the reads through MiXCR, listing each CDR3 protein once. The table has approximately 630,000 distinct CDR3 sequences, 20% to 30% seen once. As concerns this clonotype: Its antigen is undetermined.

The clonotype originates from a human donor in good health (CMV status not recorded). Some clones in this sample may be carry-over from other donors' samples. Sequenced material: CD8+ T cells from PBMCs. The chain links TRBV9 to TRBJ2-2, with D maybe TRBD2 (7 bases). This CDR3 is CASSKNRGGGTGELFF. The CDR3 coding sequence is TGTGCCAGCAGCAAAAACAGAGGGGGGGGCACCGGGGAGCTGTTTTTT.